The rows below give T cell receptor beta chains drawn from one sample of a study of blood T cell repertoires in COVID-19. Clones were sequenced by immunoSEQ multiplex PCR, and TCRdb holds only the in-frame ones, with some missing. The sample has hundreds of thousands of clones; about 85% are singletons. Sequenced input: PBMCs or T cells enriched from blood (not recorded which). The receptors originated from a woman aged 25 to 39 with acute COVID-19. CDR3s include the opening cysteine and the closing phenylalanine or tryptophan. The order of the fields is J gene, D gene, CDR3 length, clone size, V gene, CDR3 protein, CDR3 DNA. A D gene is named only where the DNA matches it firmly. Size is stated for part of the rows, as once, few or many counts, or as a class when the clone is expanded.

j_gene: TRBJ1-3; d_gene: TRBD1; len: 14; abundance: -; v_gene: TRBV28; CDR3aa: CASRGGFSGNTIYF; CDR3nt: TGTGCCAGCAGAGGGGGCTTCTCTGGAAACACCATATATTTT
j_gene: TRBJ1-1; d_gene: TRBD1; len: 14; abundance: once; v_gene: TRBV4-1; CDR3aa: CASSHGQANTEAFF; CDR3nt: TGCGCCAGCAGCCACGGACAGGCGAACACTGAAGCTTTCTTT
j_gene: TRBJ2-3; d_gene: TRBD2; len: 16; abundance: -; v_gene: TRBV7-8; CDR3aa: CASSFKAGYSTDTQYF; CDR3nt: TGTGCCAGCAGCTTTAAAGCGGGATACAGCACAGATACGCAGTATTTT
j_gene: TRBJ2-1; d_gene: TRBD1; len: 17; abundance: -; v_gene: TRBV3-1/TRBV3-2; CDR3aa: CASSQGPRGQGVSFEFF; CDR3nt: TGTGCCAGCAGCCAAGGGCCTCGTGGACAGGGAGTATCTTTCGAGTTCTTC
j_gene: TRBJ2-1; d_gene: TRBD1; len: 14; abundance: -; v_gene: TRBV5-4; CDR3aa: CASSAGQDYNEQFF; CDR3nt: TGTGCCAGCAGCGCCGGACAGGACTACAATGAGCAGTTCTTC
j_gene: TRBJ2-5; d_gene: -; len: 12; abundance: -; v_gene: TRBV30; CDR3aa: CAWSSVQETQYF; CDR3nt: TGTGCCTGGAGCTCCGTACAGGAGACCCAGTACTTC
j_gene: TRBJ1-2; d_gene: -; len: 15; abundance: -; v_gene: TRBV4-1; CDR3aa: CASSQDRGRDYGYTF; CDR3nt: TGCGCCAGCAGCCAAGATCGGGGGAGGGACTATGGCTACACCTTC
j_gene: TRBJ2-5; d_gene: TRBD2; len: 15; abundance: -; v_gene: TRBV13; CDR3aa: CASSPPGLAGETQYF; CDR3nt: TGTGCCAGCAGCCCCCCGGGACTAGCGGGAGAGACCCAGTACTTC
j_gene: TRBJ1-3; d_gene: -; len: 14; abundance: -; v_gene: TRBV9; CDR3aa: CASSGAGEGNTIYF; CDR3nt: TGTGCCAGCAGCGGGGCAGGCGAGGGAAACACCATATATTTT
j_gene: TRBJ2-3; d_gene: -; len: 16; abundance: -; v_gene: TRBV7-3; CDR3aa: CASSLDSGILVYTQYF; CDR3nt: TGTGCCAGCAGCTTAGACAGTGGCATATTGGTGTATACGCAGTATTTT
j_gene: TRBJ2-3; d_gene: TRBD2; len: 17; abundance: -; v_gene: TRBV9; CDR3aa: CASSVALAGVATDTQYF; CDR3nt: TGTGCCAGCAGCGTAGCGCTAGCGGGGGTAGCAACAGATACGCAGTATTTT
j_gene: TRBJ2-3; d_gene: TRBD2; len: 11; abundance: -; v_gene: TRBV20-1; CDR3aa: CSAAGGGTQYF; CDR3nt: TGCAGTGCTGCGGGGGGGGGTACGCAGTATTTT
j_gene: TRBJ2-6; d_gene: -; len: 16; abundance: -; v_gene: TRBV7-9; CDR3aa: CASTEKGGPGANVLTF; CDR3nt: TGTGCCAGCACCGAAAAGGGCGGGCCTGGGGCCAACGTCCTGACTTTC
j_gene: TRBJ1-2; d_gene: -; len: 15; abundance: -; v_gene: TRBV27; CDR3aa: CASSSIGQSPYGYTF; CDR3nt: TGTGCCAGCAGTTCAATAGGACAGTCTCCCTATGGCTACACCTTC
j_gene: TRBJ2-1; d_gene: -; len: 17; abundance: -; v_gene: TRBV29-1; CDR3aa: CSVEALGRDGVLGEQFF; CDR3nt: TGCAGCGTTGAAGCCTTGGGCCGAGATGGCGTTCTGGGCGAGCAGTTCTTC
j_gene: TRBJ1-6; d_gene: TRBD1; len: 18; abundance: once; v_gene: TRBV2; CDR3aa: CASSDPGTGSSYNSPLHF; CDR3nt: TGTGCCAGCAGTGACCCCGGGACAGGGAGCTCCTATAATTCACCCCTCCACTTT
j_gene: TRBJ2-7; d_gene: TRBD2; len: 16; abundance: once; v_gene: TRBV5-1; CDR3aa: CASSQLRTRQVWEQYF; CDR3nt: TGCGCCAGCAGCCAACTACGGACTAGGCAAGTTTGGGAGCAGTACTTC
j_gene: TRBJ2-7; d_gene: TRBD1; len: 13; abundance: once; v_gene: TRBV5-1; CDR3aa: CASSWGTGEEQYF; CDR3nt: TGCGCCAGCAGCTGGGGGACAGGGGAAGAGCAGTACTTC
j_gene: TRBJ2-1; d_gene: TRBD2; len: 14; abundance: once; v_gene: TRBV13; CDR3aa: CASSLLAGRNEQFF; CDR3nt: TGTGCCAGCAGCTTACTAGCGGGCAGGAATGAGCAGTTCTTC
j_gene: TRBJ2-4; d_gene: TRBD1; len: 16; abundance: -; v_gene: TRBV5-1; CDR3aa: CASSLGGTGAKNIQYF; CDR3nt: TGCGCCAGCAGCTTGGGGGGGACAGGAGCCAAAAACATTCAGTACTTC
j_gene: TRBJ2-2; d_gene: TRBD1; len: 17; abundance: -; v_gene: TRBV3-1/TRBV3-2; CDR3aa: CASSPGTGALNTGELFF; CDR3nt: TGTGCCAGCAGCCCTGGGACAGGGGCCCTAAACACCGGGGAGCTGTTTTTT
j_gene: TRBJ2-3; d_gene: -; len: 11; abundance: -; v_gene: TRBV28; CDR3aa: CASSAIDTQYF; CDR3nt: TGTGCCAGCAGTGCTATAGATACGCAGTATTTT
j_gene: TRBJ1-2; d_gene: TRBD1; len: 14; abundance: -; v_gene: TRBV27; CDR3aa: CASSSLRTGYGYTF; CDR3nt: TGTGCCAGCAGTTCTTTAAGGACAGGATATGGCTACACCTTC